Presented here are 10 T cell receptor beta chains from one specimen sequenced in a study of tumor-infiltrating lymphocytes in primary liver carcinoma. The study co-extracted DNA and RNA from roughly 20-30 mg of unsorted bulk tissue. Making TCR beta cDNA involved approximately 480 ng total RNA and a constant-region primer. Slightly modified ARM-PCR served as the procedure for the TCR beta libraries. These libraries came from three rounds of nested multiplex PCR. The study ran its first two PCR rounds for 9 to 10 cycles each, using TRBV1-TRBV30 forward primers and a C-beta reverse primer. Each CDR3 protein gets one entry after TCRdb re-called the multiplex PCR reads with MiXCR. The table includes approximately 45,000 distinct CDR3 sequences, 73% detected once. The sequenced sample consisted of liver tumor tissue from sampling region 2. The subset was: tumor region T2, inferior pole. These receptors all stem from a man in his forties with primary liver carcinoma and hepatitis B virus infection.

Note on this clonotype: In this CDR3 the conserved last residue, phenylalanine or tryptophan, is missing, so a read error is likely. The chain has TRBV29-1 and TRBJ1-4; no reliable D call. The CDR3 has 13 amino acids. CDR1 and CDR2 from the germline V gene are SQVTM and ANQGSEA. The CDR3 bases are TGCTGCATTGACGGAGGGATGGGTGAAAAACTGTTTCTT. It translates to CCIDGGMGEKLFL.

In this sample, this clonotype is medium-sized. This rearrangement joins TRBV10-3 to TRBJ2-5; TRBD1 matches at 9 bases. The CDR3 consists of 14 residues. The trim removed 7 bases at V and 3 bases at J, leaving 6 bases unmatched. Germline V gene data show CDR1 as ENHRY and CDR2 as SYGVKD. The CDR3: CAIKKGDREETQYF. The CDR3 coding sequence is TGTGCCATCAAAAAAGGGGACAGGGAAGAGACCCAGTACTTC.

The V call is TRBV6-2 or TRBV6-3, the J call TRBJ2-7; TRBD2 matches 7 bases. J gave up 7 bases and V 2 bases, and 17 bases lay outside the gene matches. CDR3 length: 17 residues. The germline V gene has CDR1 MNHEY and CDR2 SVGEGT. The CDR3 reads CASSYDGRAIGIYEQYF. Here the CDR3 DNA reads TGTGCCAGCAGTTACGATGGGAGGGCTATCGGGATCTATGAGCAGTACTTC.

This clonotype has more than one count but fewer than ten. A read error is possible here, since a much larger clone lies one base away. This rearrangement joins TRBV30 to TRBJ2-1; D is perhaps TRBD2 (6 bases). This CDR3 has 13 amino acids. Germline V gene sequence: CDR1 GTSNPN, CDR2 SVGIG (reference sequence). CDR3 coding DNA: TGTGCCTGGGGGGGACTTTTTCACAATGAGCAGTCCTTC. It translates to CAWGGLFHNEQSF.

V usage is TRBV6-5 and J usage is TRBJ1-3, with a weak D call TRBD1 (6 bases). Germline CDR1 MNHEY, CDR2 SVGAGI. V lost 0 bases and J lost 4, with 10 bases in between. The CDR3 totals 15 residues. The CDR3 region is CASSYSGGAGNTIYF. Here the CDR3 DNA reads TGTGCCAGCAGTTACTCAGGGGGTGCCGGAAACACCATATATTTT.

About this clonotype: Compared with germline, one end of the junction differs, possibly owing to a read error. This sequence joins TRBV12-3 or TRBV12-4 and TRBJ2-3; D might be TRBD1 (5 bases). This CDR3 spans 14 amino acids. The CDR3 region is CASRRVTVTGTQYF. Here the CDR3 DNA reads TGTGCCAGCAGAAGGGTAACAGTCACAGGTACGCAGTATTTT.

This clonotype has at least ten counts. This rearrangement joins TRBV10-2 to TRBJ2-7; 9 nucleotides match TRBD1. The V gene's germline CDR1 is WSHSY and CDR2 SAAADI. The CDR3 consists of 14 residues. The V segment lost 5 bases and the J segment 7 bases; nucleotides outside the gene matches: 9. In DNA, the CDR3 is TGCGCCAGCAGTCCCACAGGGGGCCGGGAAGAGCAGTACTTC. Translation gives CASSPTGGREEQYF.

This chain links TRBV28 with TRBJ1-1; D perhaps matches TRBD1 (5 bases). Germline V gene sequence: CDR1 MDHEN, CDR2 SYDVKM. V lost 10 bases and J 6 bases, leaving 21 bases between the germline ends. This CDR3 spans 14 amino acids. The CDR3 loop reads CANSSPVGRAEAFF. The CDR3 region has the DNA TGTGCCAATAGTTCCCCTGTGGGGCGGGCTGAAGCTTTCTTT.

As to this clonotype: Mismatch with germline at one junction end may stem from a read error. The chain joins TRBV4-2 to TRBJ2-2, with D possibly matching TRBD2 (6 bases). Germline CDR1 is LGHNA and CDR2 is YNFKEQ. CDR3 length equals 13 residues. CDR3 bases: TGTACGGTAGGCATAGCGGACACAGGGGAGCTGTTTTTT. Translating it yields CTVGIADTGELFF.

This clonotype was detected only once. Since the CDR3 does not end with the conserved phenylalanine or tryptophan, this likely comes from a read error. The genes are TRBV6-2 or TRBV6-3 and TRBJ2-7; 8 positions match TRBD1. V shed 10 bases, J shed 5 bases, and the junction held 13 bases outside the gene matches. The CDR3 is 14 residues long. Germline assignment: CDR1 MNHEY and CDR2 SVGEGT. CDR3 protein: CANSLRDRSHEQYY. For the CDR3, the DNA is TGTGCCAACAGCCTCCGGGACAGGTCCCACGAGCAGTACTAC.